What follows are 13 T cell receptor beta chains derived from one specimen sequenced in a study of preoperative IRX-2 immunotherapy in early breast cancer. Described treatment: preoperative locoregional IRX-2 cytokine immunotherapy. TCRdb's copy holds only in-frame clones and misses some; the assay was immunoSEQ multiplex PCR. This sample carries roughly 40,000 clones, 60% to 80% of them seen once, and the ten largest clones take roughly 1.2%. This specimen was tumor tissue, taken after IRX-2 immunotherapy. These receptor sequences come from a human donor with breast cancer.

The V gene is TRBV7-6, the J gene TRBJ2-6, with D possibly being TRBD1 (6 bases). The V end lost 3 bases, the J end lost 0 bases, and 21 bases lay between the germline ends. Looked up from germline, CDR1 is SGHVS and CDR2 is FNYEAQ. CDR3 length: 20 residues. The CDR3 reads CASSFTGQSSSNSGANVLTF. The CDR3 nucleotides read TGTGCCAGCAGCTTCACCGGACAGTCGAGCTCCAACTCTGGGGCCAACGTCCTGACTTTC. The variable domain in full, with the rest retrieved from reference TRBV7-6 and TRBJ2-6, is GAGVSQSPRYKVTKRGQDVALRCDPISGHVSLYWYRQALGQGPEFLTYFNYEAQQDKSGLPNDRFSAERPEGSISTLTIQRTEQRDSAMYRCASSFTGQSSSNSGANVLTFGAGSRLTVL.

V gene TRBV15 combines with J gene TRBJ1-2; D may be TRBD1 (6 bases). This CDR3 is built from 17 residues. Germline V CDR1 and CDR2: LNHNV, YYDKDF (reference sequence). V was pared by 0 bases and J by 5 bases, with 19 bases between. CDR3 amino acids: CATSRDGAGTLNYGYTF. The CDR3 DNA sequence: TGTGCCACCAGCAGAGATGGAGCAGGGACACTTAATTATGGCTACACCTTC.

The gene calls are TRBV7-8 and TRBJ2-1; D is possibly TRBD1 (6 bases). V was trimmed by 1 base and J by 6 bases, leaving 10 bases between them. Germline assignment: CDR1 SGHVS and CDR2 FQNEAQ. The CDR3 runs to 14 residues. The CDR3 region is CASSLDPGANEQFF. For the CDR3, the DNA is TGTGCCAGCAGCTTAGACCCAGGGGCCAATGAGCAGTTCTTC.

The V call is TRBV6-8, the J call TRBJ1-1, with 8 bases that match TRBD1. The CDR3 covers 12 residues. V shed 10 bases, J shed 7 bases, and the junction held 8 bases outside the gene matches. In germline, CDR1 is MNHGY, CDR2 SAAAGT. The CDR3 is CAISGGAGEAFF. In nucleotides, the CDR3 is TGTGCCATTTCAGGGGGCGCGGGTGAAGCTTTCTTT.

V is TRBV5-1 and J is TRBJ2-1; 11 bases are shared with TRBD2. Losses at the gene ends were 1 base for V and 3 bases for J; bases not matched to a gene: 3. Germline assignment: CDR1 SGHRS and CDR2 YFSETQ. The CDR3 runs 16 residues. The CDR3 is CASSLKTSGNYNEQFF. Written as DNA, the CDR3 is TGCGCCAGCAGCTTGAAGACTAGCGGGAACTACAATGAGCAGTTCTTC.

The V and J genes are TRBV15 and TRBJ2-3; 10 positions match TRBD2. Germline CDR1 and CDR2: LNHNV and YYDKDF (reference sequence). After removal of 1 base from V and 2 bases from J, the junction contained 6 bases not matched to a gene. The CDR3 has 17 amino acids. CDR3 coding DNA: TGTGCCACCAGCAGAGTAGGACTAGCGGAGTACACAGATACGCAGTATTTT. Residues: CATSRVGLAEYTDTQYF. The variable domain in full, with the rest retrieved from reference TRBV15 and TRBJ2-3, is DAMVIQNPRYQVTQFGKPVTLSCSQTLNHNVMYWYQQKSSQAPKLLFHYYDKDFNNEADTPDNFQSRRPNTSFCFLDIRSPGLGDTAMYLCATSRVGLAEYTDTQYFGPGTRLTVL.

This sequence joins TRBV10-2 and TRBJ2-3, with 10 bases that match TRBD2. The CDR3 totals 15 residues. With 6 bases clipped from V and 0 bases from J, the junction kept 3 bases outside the gene matches. Germline V CDR1 and CDR2: WSHSY, SAAADI. In nucleotides, the CDR3 is TGCGCCAGCAGAACTAGCGGGGTGAGCACAGATACGCAGTATTTT. This codes for CASRTSGVSTDTQYF.

As to this clone: Its ends do not fully match the called genes, so a read error is possible. The chain recombines TRBV5-1 with TRBJ1-4; 8 nucleotides agree with TRBD1. The CDR3 covers 15 residues. Per the germline V gene, CDR1 is SGHRS and CDR2 is YFSETQ. The CDR3 DNA is TGCGCCAGCAGCTTGGGTGCAGGGGGCGATGAAAAACTATTTTTT. It codes for CASSLGAGGDEKLFF.

This rearrangement joins TRBV7-1 to TRBJ2-2; no reliable D call. TRBV7-1 is annotated as an ORF whose role is uncertain. This CDR3 has 17 residues. The V gene lost 5 bases and the J gene lost 0 bases, with 16 bases spanning the gap. The CDR3 region is CASSVPISAANTGELFF. CDR3 bases: TGTGCCAGCAGCGTGCCCATCTCGGCGGCGAACACCGGGGAGCTGTTTTTT.

The chain uses TRBV11-3 and TRBJ2-5, with D uncertain. V was clipped by 3 bases and J by 2 bases, with 16 bases between them. The germline V gene has CDR1 SGHNT and CDR2 YENEEA. The CDR3 spans 16 residues. CDR3 region: CASSLAPGLGQETQYF. The CDR3 nucleotides read TGTGCCAGCAGCTTGGCCCCGGGTCTAGGGCAAGAGACCCAGTACTTC.

This rearrangement joins TRBV6-8 to TRBJ2-7, with 12 bases lining up with TRBD1. CDR3 size: 16 residues. Germline V gene sequence: CDR1 MNHGY, CDR2 SAAAGT. V shed 2 bases, J shed 2 bases, and the junction held 4 bases outside the gene matches. The CDR3 coding sequence is TGTGCCAGCAGTTACCAGGGACAGGGGGCCACCTACGAGCAGTACTTC. Translating gives CASSYQGQGATYEQYF.

CDR3 nucleotides: TGCGCCAGCAGCCTCGACAGATTTAACTATGGCTACACCTTC. It specifies CASSLDRFNYGYTF. The gene calls are TRBV5-1 and TRBJ1-2; possible D gene TRBD1, 5 bases. CDR1 SGHRS and CDR2 YFSETQ come from the germline V gene. CDR3 length equals 14 residues. V was trimmed by 4 bases and J by 1 base, leaving 11 bases between them.

V gene TRBV1 combines with J gene TRBJ2-3; the table's D gene call, TRBD1, was not cross checked with the DNA. TRBV1 is deemed a pseudogene. CDR3 size: 15 residues. CDR3 sequence reads: CASSRDTGGTDTQYF. The CDR3 region has the DNA TGCGCCAGCAGTCGGGACACCGGAGGAACAGATACGCAGTATTTT.